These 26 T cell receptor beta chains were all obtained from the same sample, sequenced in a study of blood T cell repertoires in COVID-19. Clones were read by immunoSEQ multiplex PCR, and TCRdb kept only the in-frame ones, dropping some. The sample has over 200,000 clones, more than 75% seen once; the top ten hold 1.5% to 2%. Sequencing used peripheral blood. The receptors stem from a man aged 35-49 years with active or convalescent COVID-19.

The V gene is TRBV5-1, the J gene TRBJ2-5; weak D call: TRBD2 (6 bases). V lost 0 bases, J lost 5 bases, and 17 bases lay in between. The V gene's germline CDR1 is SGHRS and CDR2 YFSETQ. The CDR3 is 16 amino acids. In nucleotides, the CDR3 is TGCGCCAGCAGCTTGGCCGGAGCGGGCCCGGTGGAGACCCAGTACTTC. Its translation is CASSLAGAGPVETQYF.

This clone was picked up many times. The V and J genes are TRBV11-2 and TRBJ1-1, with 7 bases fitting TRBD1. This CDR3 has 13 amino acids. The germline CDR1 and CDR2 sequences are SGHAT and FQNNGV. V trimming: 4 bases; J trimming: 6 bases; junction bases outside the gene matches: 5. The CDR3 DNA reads TGTGCCAGCAGCTCAACTACAGGGGCTGAAGCTTTCTTT. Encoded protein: CASSSTTGAEAFF.

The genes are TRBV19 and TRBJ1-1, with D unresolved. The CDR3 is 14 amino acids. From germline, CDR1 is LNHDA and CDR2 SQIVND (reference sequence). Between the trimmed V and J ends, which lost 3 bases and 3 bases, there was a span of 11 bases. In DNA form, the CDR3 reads TGTGCCAGTAGTATTAATCCCAGTTACACTGAAGCTTTCTTT. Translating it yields CASSINPSYTEAFF.

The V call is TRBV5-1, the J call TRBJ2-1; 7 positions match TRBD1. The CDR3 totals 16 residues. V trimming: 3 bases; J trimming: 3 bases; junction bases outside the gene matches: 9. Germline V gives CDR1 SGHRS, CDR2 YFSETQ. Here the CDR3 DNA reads TGCGCCAGCAGCTCGACCCTTGGGACAGTCTACAATGAGCAGTTCTTC. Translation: CASSSTLGTVYNEQFF.

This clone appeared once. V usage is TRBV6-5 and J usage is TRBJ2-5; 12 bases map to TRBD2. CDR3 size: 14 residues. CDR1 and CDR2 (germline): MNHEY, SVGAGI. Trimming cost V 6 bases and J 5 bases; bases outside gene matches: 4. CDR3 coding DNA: TGTGCCAGCAGGACTAGCGGGAGAGGTGAGACCCAGTACTTC. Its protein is CASRTSGRGETQYF.

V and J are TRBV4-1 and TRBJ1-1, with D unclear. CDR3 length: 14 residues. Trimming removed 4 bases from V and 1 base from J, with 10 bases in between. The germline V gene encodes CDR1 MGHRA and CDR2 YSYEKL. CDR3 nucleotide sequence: TGCGCCAGCAGCCCCCAGCGGGAGAACACTGAAGCTTTCTTT. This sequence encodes CASSPQRENTEAFF.

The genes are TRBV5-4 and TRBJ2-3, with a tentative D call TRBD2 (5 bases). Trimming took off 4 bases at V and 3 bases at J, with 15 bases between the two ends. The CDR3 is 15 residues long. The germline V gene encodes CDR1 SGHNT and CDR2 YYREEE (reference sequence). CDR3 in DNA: TGTGCCAGCAGCCCGTGGGATAGCGTAACAGATACGCAGTATTTT. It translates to CASSPWDSVTDTQYF. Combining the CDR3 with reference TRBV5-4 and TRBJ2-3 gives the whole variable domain ETGVTQSPTHLIKTRGQQVTLRCSSQSGHNTVSWYQQALGQGPQFIFQYYREEENGRGNFPPRFSGLQFPNYSSELNVNALELDDSALYLCASSPWDSVTDTQYFGPGTRLTVL.

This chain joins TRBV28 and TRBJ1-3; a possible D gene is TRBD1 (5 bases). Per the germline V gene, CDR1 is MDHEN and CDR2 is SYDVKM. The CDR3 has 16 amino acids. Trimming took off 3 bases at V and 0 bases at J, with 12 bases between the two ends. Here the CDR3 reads CASSFGGTDSGNTIYF. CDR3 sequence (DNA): TGTGCCAGCAGTTTCGGGGGTACTGACTCTGGAAACACCATATATTTT.

CDR3 DNA sequence: TGCAGCGGTCGAAGAGACCTGGAGGGCGACACTGAAGCTTTCTTT. Translating gives CSGRRDLEGDTEAFF. The rearrangement uses TRBV29-1 and TRBJ1-1; D not resolved. CDR3 length: 15 amino acids. Trimming removed 7 bases from V and 3 bases from J, with 21 bases in between. CDR1 is SQVTM and CDR2 is ANQGSEA in the germline V gene.

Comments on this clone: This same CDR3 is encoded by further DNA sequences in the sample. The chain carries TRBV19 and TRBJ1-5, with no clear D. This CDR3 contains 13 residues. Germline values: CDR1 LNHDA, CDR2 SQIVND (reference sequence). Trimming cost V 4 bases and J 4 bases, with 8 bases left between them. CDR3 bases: TGTGCCAGTAGTACCGGAGGGAATCAGCCCCAGCATTTT. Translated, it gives CASSTGGNQPQHF.

The CDR3 is CASSGGISYEQYF. CDR3 coding DNA: TGTGCCAGCAGCGGGGGCATCTCCTACGAGCAGTACTTC. The rearrangement links TRBV9 to TRBJ2-7, with D perhaps matching TRBD1 (5 bases). V dropped 3 bases and J dropped 0 bases, with 7 bases sitting between them. This CDR3 spans 13 amino acids. Germline V gene lookup returns CDR1 SGDLS and CDR2 YYNGEE.

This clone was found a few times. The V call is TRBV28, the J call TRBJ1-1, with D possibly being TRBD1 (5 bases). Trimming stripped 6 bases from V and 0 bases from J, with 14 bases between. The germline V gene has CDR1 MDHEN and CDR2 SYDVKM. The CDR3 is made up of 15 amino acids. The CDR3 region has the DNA TGTGCCAGCAGCAAATGGGGGAGGGTGAACACTGAAGCTTTCTTT. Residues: CASSKWGRVNTEAFF.

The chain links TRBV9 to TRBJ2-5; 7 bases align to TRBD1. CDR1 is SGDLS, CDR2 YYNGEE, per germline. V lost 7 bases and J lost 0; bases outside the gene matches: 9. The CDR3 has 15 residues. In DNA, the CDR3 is TGTGCCAGCGGTAGGACAGGAGCGTACCAAGAGACCCAGTACTTC. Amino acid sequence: CASGRTGAYQETQYF.

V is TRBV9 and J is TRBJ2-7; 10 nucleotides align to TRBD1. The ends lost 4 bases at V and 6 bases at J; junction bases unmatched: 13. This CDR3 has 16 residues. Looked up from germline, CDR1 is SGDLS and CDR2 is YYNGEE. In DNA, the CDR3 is TGTGCCAGCAGCATTAACAGACAGGGGGCGACCTCCGAGCAGTACTTC. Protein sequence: CASSINRQGATSEQYF. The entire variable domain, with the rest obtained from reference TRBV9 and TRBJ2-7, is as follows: DSGVTQTPKHLITATGQRVTLRCSPRSGDLSVYWYQQSLDQGLQFLIQYYNGEERAKGNILERFSAQQFPDLHSELNLSSLELGDSALYFCASSINRQGATSEQYFGPGTRLTVT.

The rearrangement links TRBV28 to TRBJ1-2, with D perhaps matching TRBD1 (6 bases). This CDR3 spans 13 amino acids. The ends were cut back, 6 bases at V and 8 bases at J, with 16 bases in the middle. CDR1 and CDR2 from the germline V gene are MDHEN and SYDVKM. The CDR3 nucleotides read TGTGCCAGCAGCCCTGGACAGATGGTGGGCTACACCTTC. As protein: CASSPGQMVGYTF.

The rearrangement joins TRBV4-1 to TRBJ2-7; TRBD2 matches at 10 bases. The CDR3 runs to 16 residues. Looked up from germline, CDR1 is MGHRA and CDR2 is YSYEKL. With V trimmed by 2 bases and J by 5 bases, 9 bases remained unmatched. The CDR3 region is CASSQTPGLAYNEQYF. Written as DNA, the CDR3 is TGCGCCAGCAGCCAAACCCCGGGACTAGCGTACAACGAGCAGTACTTC.

In nucleotides, the CDR3 is TGTGCCAGCAGTCCTAAGCATGGGACAGGGAAGTTCCTAAATCAGCCCCAGCATTTT. It is translated as CASSPKHGTGKFLNQPQHF. This rearrangement joins TRBV28 to TRBJ1-5, with 9 positions matching TRBD1. The ends lost 5 bases at V and 4 bases at J; junction bases unmatched: 18. Germline CDR1 MDHEN, CDR2 SYDVKM. The CDR3 is made up of 19 amino acids.

The CDR3 protein is CASSSGQGAGDTQYF. The CDR3 nucleotides read TGCGCCAGCAGTAGTGGACAGGGGGCAGGAGATACGCAGTATTTT. J is TRBJ2-3 and V is TRBV5-1; TRBD1 matches 11 bases. The CDR3 sequence is 15 residues long. The trim removed 5 bases at V and 5 bases at J, leaving 7 bases unmatched. Germline values: CDR1 SGHRS, CDR2 YFSETQ.

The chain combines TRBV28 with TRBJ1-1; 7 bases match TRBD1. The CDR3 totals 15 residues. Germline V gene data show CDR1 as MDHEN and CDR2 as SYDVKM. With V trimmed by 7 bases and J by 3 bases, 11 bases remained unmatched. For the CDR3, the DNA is TGTGCCAGCATACCTAGGGGGCGACCCGACACTGAAGCTTTCTTT. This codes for CASIPRGRPDTEAFF.

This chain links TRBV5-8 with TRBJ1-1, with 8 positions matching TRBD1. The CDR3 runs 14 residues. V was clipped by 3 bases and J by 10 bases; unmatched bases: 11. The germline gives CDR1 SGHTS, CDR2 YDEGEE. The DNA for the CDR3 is TGTGCCAGCAGCTCCCGGACAGGGATCAGGGCAGCTTTCTTT. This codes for CASSSRTGIRAAFF.

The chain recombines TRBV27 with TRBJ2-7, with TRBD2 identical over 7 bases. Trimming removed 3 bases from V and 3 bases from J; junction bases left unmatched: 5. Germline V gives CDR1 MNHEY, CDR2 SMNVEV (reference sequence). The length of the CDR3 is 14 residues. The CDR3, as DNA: TGTGCCAGCAGTTTTGGGCGGGAGAGCTACGAGCAGTACTTC. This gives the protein CASSFGRESYEQYF.

The CDR3 sequence: CATSTRAPIYGYTF. DNA of the CDR3: TGTGCCACCAGCACCAGGGCCCCAATCTATGGCTACACCTTC. The chain couples TRBV15 to TRBJ1-2; D is perhaps TRBD1 (5 bases). CDR1 LNHNV and CDR2 YYDKDF come from the germline V gene (reference sequence). With 4 bases removed from V and 4 bases from J, the gap between germline ends came to 13 bases. The CDR3 is 14 residues long.

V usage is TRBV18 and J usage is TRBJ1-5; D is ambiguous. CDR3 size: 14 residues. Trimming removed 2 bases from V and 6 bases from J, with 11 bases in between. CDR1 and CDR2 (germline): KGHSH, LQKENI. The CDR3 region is CASSPEKDGQPQHF. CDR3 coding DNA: TGTGCCAGCTCACCAGAGAAAGATGGTCAGCCCCAGCATTTT.

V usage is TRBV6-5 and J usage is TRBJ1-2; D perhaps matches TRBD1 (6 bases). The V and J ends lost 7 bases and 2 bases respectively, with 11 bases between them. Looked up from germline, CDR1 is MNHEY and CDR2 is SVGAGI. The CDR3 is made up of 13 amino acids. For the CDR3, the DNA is TGTGCCAGCACCGCGGGGGCCAACTATGGCTACACCTTC. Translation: CASTAGANYGYTF.

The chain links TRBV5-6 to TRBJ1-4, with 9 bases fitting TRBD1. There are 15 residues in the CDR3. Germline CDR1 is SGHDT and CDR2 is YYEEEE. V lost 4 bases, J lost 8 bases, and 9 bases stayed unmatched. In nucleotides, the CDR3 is TGTGCCAGCAGCCCGATGACAGGGGGACAGGAAAAACTGTTTTTT. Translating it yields CASSPMTGGQEKLFF.

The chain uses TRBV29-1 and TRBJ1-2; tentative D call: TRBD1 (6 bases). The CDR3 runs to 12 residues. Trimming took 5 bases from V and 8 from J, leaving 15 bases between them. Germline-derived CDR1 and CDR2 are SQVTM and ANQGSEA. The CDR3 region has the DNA TGCAGCGTTACAGGGTTATCGGGAGGCTACACCTTC. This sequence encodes CSVTGLSGGYTF. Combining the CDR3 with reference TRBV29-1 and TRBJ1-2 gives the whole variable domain SAVISQKPSRDICQRGTSLTIQCQVDSQVTMMFWYRQQPGQSLTLIATANQGSEATYESGFVIDKFPISRPNLTFSTLTVSNMSPEDSSIYLCSVTGLSGGYTFGSGTRLTVV.